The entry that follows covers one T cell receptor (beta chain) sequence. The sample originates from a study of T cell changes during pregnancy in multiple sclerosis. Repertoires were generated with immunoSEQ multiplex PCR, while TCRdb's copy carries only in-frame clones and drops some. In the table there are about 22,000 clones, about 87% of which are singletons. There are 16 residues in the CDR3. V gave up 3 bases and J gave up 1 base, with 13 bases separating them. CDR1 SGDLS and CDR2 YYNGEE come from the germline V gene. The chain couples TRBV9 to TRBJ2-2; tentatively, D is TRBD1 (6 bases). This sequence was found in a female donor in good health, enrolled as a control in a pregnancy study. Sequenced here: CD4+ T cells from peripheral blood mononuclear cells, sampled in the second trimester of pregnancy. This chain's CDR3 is CASSGWRTVNTGELFF. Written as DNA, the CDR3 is TGTGCCAGCAGCGGTTGGAGGACAGTGAACACCGGGGAGCTGTTTTTT.